Following are 29 T cell receptor beta chains from one sample sequenced in a study of blood T cells in healthy people across ages. Using a J-beta primer mix together with a sample-barcoded 5' primer, a second PCR was run for about 6 to 11 cycles. Using its own MiXCR run on the 5' RACE reads, TCRdb lists one record per CDR3 protein. Among 710,000 or so distinct CDR3 sequences listed, around 32% were seen once. The sequenced sample consisted of blood. The receptors originated from a woman of 80 years or more in good health.

This chain connects TRBV6-5 to TRBJ2-5, with D perhaps matching TRBD1 (5 bases). The J call could be wrong; TRBJ2-7 is a better fit for the DNA end. The germline V gene encodes CDR1 MNHEY and CDR2 SVGAGI. The CDR3 length is 13 residues. The CDR3 reads CASRQGPNYEQYF. DNA for the CDR3: TGTGCCAGCAGGCAGGGCCCCAACTACGAGCAGTACTTC.

With regard to this clonotype: Since a much larger clone is just one base distant, this may be a read error. J is TRBJ2-7 and V is TRBV11-2; 8 bases line up with TRBD2. The J segment lost 1 base and the V segment lost 5 bases, leaving 13 bases of the junction unmatched. Germline V lookup: CDR1 SGHAT, CDR2 FQNNGV. This CDR3 spans 17 amino acids. For the CDR3, the DNA is TGTGCCAGCAGCGTAGCCGGCCGGCCTAGCGGGTCCTACGAGCAGTACTTC. Amino acids: CASSVAGRPSGSYEQYF.

Remarks on this clonotype: This may be a read error: a much more frequent sequence differs by one nucleotide. The chain couples TRBV4-2 to TRBJ2-3, with D perhaps TRBD2 (5 bases). This CDR3 region has 14 residues. Germline values: CDR1 LGHNA, CDR2 YNFKEQ. V gave up 4 bases and J gave up 4 bases, with 12 bases separating them. The CDR3 sequence: CASSLGGDPDTQYF. The CDR3 nucleotides read TGTGCCAGCAGCCTTGGAGGAGACCCAGATACGCAGTATTTT.

There are many counts of this clonotype. This may stem from a read error, because a much larger clone lies one nucleotide away. The genes are TRBV29-1 and TRBJ1-2; D is uncertain. The V gene lost 3 bases and the J gene lost 4 bases, with 9 bases spanning the gap. Germline loops: CDR1 SQVTM, CDR2 ANQGSEA. This CDR3 is 12 amino acids long. The CDR3 DNA is TGCAGCGTTGAGATGGGAGGCTATGGCTACACCTTC. Translating it yields CSVEMGGYGYTF.

The chain recombines TRBV6-5 with TRBJ1-2; D call uncertain. Trimming took 10 bases from V and 7 from J, leaving 10 bases between them. The CDR3 is 10 amino acids. CDR1 MNHEY and CDR2 SVGAGI come from the germline V gene. CDR3 amino acids: CATRRGGYTF. In DNA, the CDR3 is TGTGCCACTAGGCGGGGTGGCTACACCTTC.

This clonotype showed up just once. The V call is TRBV24-1, the J call TRBJ1-1, with TRBD1 identical over 9 bases. Germline V gene lookup returns CDR1 KGHDR and CDR2 SFDVKD. Germline trimming cut 6 bases from V and 6 bases from J; bases unmatched to any gene: 4. The CDR3 runs to 13 residues. DNA for the CDR3: TGTGCCACCAGTTATCGGACAGGGGCTGAAGCTTTCTTT. Its protein product is CATSYRTGAEAFF.

This clonotype has a handful of counts. V usage is TRBV18 and J usage is TRBJ1-1, with 7 nucleotides matching TRBD1. Trimming cost V 3 bases and J 4 bases; bases outside gene matches: 11. In germline, CDR1 is KGHSH, CDR2 LQKENI. The CDR3 sequence is 16 residues long. This CDR3 is CASSPGQAVGSTEAFF. The CDR3 nucleotides are TGTGCCAGCTCACCCGGACAGGCGGTAGGGAGCACTGAAGCTTTCTTT.

The table lists this clonotype with many counts. This chain connects TRBV7-2 to TRBJ2-7; maybe TRBD2 (6 bases). V gave up 8 bases and J gave up 6 bases, with 17 bases separating them. The CDR3 contains 13 residues. CDR1 and CDR2 (germline): SGHTA, FQGNSA. Here the CDR3 reads CASAAGGGGEQYF. As DNA, the CDR3 is TGTGCCAGCGCCGCCGGGGGAGGTGGCGAGCAGTACTTC. Together with reference TRBV7-2 and TRBJ2-7, the CDR3 gives the full variable domain: GAGVSQSPSNKVTEKGKDVELRCDPISGHTALYWYRQSLGQGLEFLIYFQGNSAPDKSGLPSDRFSAERTGGSVSTLTIQRTQQEDSAVYLCASAAGGGGEQYFGPGTRLTVT.

Turning to this clonotype: One base away lies a much larger clone, so this may be a sequencing read error. This sequence joins TRBV10-3 and TRBJ1-6; D unresolved. The CDR3 consists of 16 residues. Germline CDR1 ENHRY, CDR2 SYGVKD. With 0 bases removed from V and 8 bases from J, the gap between germline ends came to 14 bases. The DNA of the CDR3 is TGTGCCATCAGTGAGTCCACAGCAGCGGGGTATTCACCCCTCCACTTT. It specifies CAISESTAAGYSPLHF.

This clonotype appeared many times. The V and J genes are TRBV2 and TRBJ2-1; D possibly matches TRBD1 or TRBD2 (5 bases each). Between the trimmed V and J ends, which lost 8 bases and 7 bases, there was a span of 18 bases. This CDR3 is built from 14 residues. The germline V gene encodes CDR1 SNHLY and CDR2 FYNNEI. Written as DNA, the CDR3 is TGTGCCAGCGGTAACCGGGACCAAATTAATGAGCAGTTCTTC. As protein: CASGNRDQINEQFF.

The rearrangement joins TRBV29-1 to TRBJ2-2, with 7 nucleotides matching TRBD2. This CDR3 spans 16 amino acids. Trimming removed 6 bases from V and 4 bases from J; junction bases left unmatched: 14. Germline-derived CDR1 and CDR2 are SQVTM and ANQGSEA. The CDR3 DNA is TGCAGCGTCCTTAGCCGGGAGGCCCGGGGCACCGGGGAGCTGTTTTTT. Protein sequence: CSVLSREARGTGELFF.

This clonotype was counted ten times or more. The rearrangement links TRBV29-1 to TRBJ2-3; possibly TRBD1 or TRBD2 for D (6 bases each). Trimming pared 7 bases from V and 8 bases from J, leaving 19 bases between. Germline V gives CDR1 SQVTM, CDR2 ANQGSEA. CDR3 length equals 13 residues. The CDR3 nucleotides read TGCAGCGCCGGTGGGGGGCCACCCAGTACGCAGTATTTT. Its protein product is CSAGGGPPSTQYF.

This clonotype showed up just a few times. The gene calls are TRBV19 and TRBJ1-2; possible D gene TRBD1, 5 bases. V was shortened by 7 bases and J by 3 bases, with 21 bases between the two germline ends. Germline CDR1 and CDR2: LNHDA and SQIVND (reference sequence). The CDR3 is 16 amino acids. This CDR3 reads CASTPTVLARDYGYTF. The DNA of the CDR3 is TGTGCCAGTACTCCGACGGTACTGGCCAGGGACTATGGCTACACCTTC. The variable domain in full, completed from reference TRBV19 and TRBJ1-2, reads DGGITQSPKYLFRKEGQNVTLSCEQNLNHDAMYWYRQDPGQGLRLIYYSQIVNDFQKGDIAEGYSVSREKKESFPLTVTSAQKNPTAFYLCASTPTVLARDYGYTFGSGTRLTVV.

This clonotype was seen repeatedly, ten times or more. J is TRBJ2-3 and V is TRBV3-1, with D possibly called TRBD1 or TRBD2 (6 bases each). In germline, CDR1 is LGHDT, CDR2 YNNKEL (reference sequence). CDR3 length: 17 amino acids. The germline V and J ends were trimmed by 2 bases and 1 base, with 16 bases remaining between them. CDR3 sequence: CASSQRPRGGRTDTQYF. Written as DNA, the CDR3 is TGTGCCAGCAGCCAAAGACCTCGTGGGGGGCGCACAGATACGCAGTATTTT.

The chain uses TRBV20-1 and TRBJ2-4; D ambiguous. The V gene lost 3 bases and the J gene lost 7 bases, with 4 bases spanning the gap. The CDR3 is made up of 10 amino acids. Germline V gene sequence: CDR1 DFQATT, CDR2 SNEGSKA (reference sequence). CDR3 region: CSASSNIQYF. The DNA for the CDR3 is TGCAGTGCTAGTAGCAACATTCAGTACTTC.

The rearrangement links TRBV4-2 to TRBJ2-3, with no clear D. Deletions cut 4 bases from V and 12 bases from J, with 17 bases between. The CDR3 extends over 13 amino acids. Germline V gene data show CDR1 as LGHNA and CDR2 as YNFKEQ. The CDR3 region is CASSRDFRETQYF. The CDR3 coding sequence is TGTGCCAGCAGCCGCGACTTTCGAGAGACCCAGTATTTT.

The chain uses TRBV7-9 and TRBJ2-5; 8 bases are shared with TRBD1. Germline lookup yields CDR1 SEHNR and CDR2 FQNEAQ (reference sequence). V lost 3 bases to trimming and J lost 5 bases; unmatched junction nucleotides: 8. The CDR3 totals 15 residues. The CDR3: CASSFYRDRRETQYF. As DNA, the CDR3 is TGTGCCAGCAGCTTCTACCGGGACAGGAGGGAGACCCAGTACTTC.

The chain employs TRBV28 and TRBJ1-5; D gene uncertain. CDR3 length: 14 residues. V lost 6 bases and J lost 1, with 10 bases in between. Germline V CDR1 and CDR2: MDHEN, SYDVKM. This CDR3 is CASRFRRSNQPQHF. CDR3 DNA: TGTGCCAGCAGGTTTCGACGGAGCAATCAGCCCCAGCATTTT.

This clonotype was counted at least ten times. The chain joins TRBV14 to TRBJ2-5; D call uncertain. From germline, CDR1 is SGHDN and CDR2 FVKESK. The CDR3 extends over 13 amino acids. With 1 base removed from V and 5 bases from J, the gap between germline ends came to 8 bases. Here the CDR3 reads CASSQAARETQYF. CDR3 nucleotides: TGTGCCAGCAGCCAAGCTGCCCGGGAGACCCAGTACTTC. Full variable domain (rest looked up from reference TRBV14 and TRBJ2-5): EAGVTQFPSHSVIEKGQTVTLRCDPISGHDNLYWYRRVMGKEIKFLLHFVKESKQDESGMPNNRFLAERTGGTYSTLKVQPAELEDSGVYFCASSQAARETQYFGPGTRLLVL.

This clonotype was counted a few times. At one end, the junction sequence differs from germline, possibly due to a read error. The V call is TRBV12-3 or TRBV12-4, the J call TRBJ2-2; D gene uncertain. The CDR3 covers 13 residues. The chain's CDR3 is CASSLKNNGELFF. Written as DNA, the CDR3 is TGTGCCAGCAGTTTAAAGAACAACGGGGAGCTGTTTTTT.

This clonotype appeared a few times. One base away lies a much larger clone, so this may be a sequencing read error. This rearrangement joins TRBV12-3 or TRBV12-4 to TRBJ2-1; maybe TRBD2 (5 bases). This CDR3 comprises 13 residues. Trimming removed 6 bases at V and 14 bases at J, with 20 bases between. The CDR3, as DNA: TGTGCCAGCAGCGACATGGCACGGGAAGTTGAGTTCTTC. This gives the protein CASSDMAREVEFF.

In its sample, this clonotype was seen many times. It may be a read error: a sequence one base away is much more abundant. The J gene is TRBJ2-5, the V gene TRBV7-2; D may be TRBD1 or TRBD2 (5 bases each). V lost 5 bases and J lost 5, with 15 bases in between. Germline lookup yields CDR1 SGHTA and CDR2 FQGNSA. The CDR3 covers 14 residues. The CDR3 here is CASSPGTPCETQYF. The CDR3 DNA follows: TGTGCCAGCAGCCCCGGGACCCCTTGCGAGACCCAGTACTTC.

The count of this clonotype is one. V usage is TRBV11-2 and J usage is TRBJ2-7, with TRBD1 matching 8 bases. Germline V lookup: CDR1 SGHAT, CDR2 FQNNGV. Trimming took 5 bases from V and 4 from J; bases not matched to a gene: 10. The CDR3 sequence is 15 residues long. In nucleotides, the CDR3 is TGTGCCAGCAGCCAAGACAGGGGATTGGTGTACGAGCAGTACTTC. Protein: CASSQDRGLVYEQYF.

V is TRBV4-3 and J is TRBJ2-1, with 9 nucleotides matching TRBD2. The CDR3 has 15 amino acids. J gave up 9 bases and V 2 bases, and 8 bases lay outside the gene matches. Per germline, CDR1 LGHNA and CDR2 YSLEER. CDR3 nucleotides: TGCGCCAGCAGCCAAAGTGCGGGAGGGAGAGGTGAGCAGTTCTTC. This encodes CASSQSAGGRGEQFF.

With regard to this clonotype: Given a far larger clone just one base away, this is likely a sequencing read error. The chain carries TRBV4-1 and TRBJ2-1; D uncertain. The germline CDR1 and CDR2 sequences are MGHRA and YSYEKL. The V end was cut by 3 bases, the J end by 3 bases, with 0 bases between. CDR3 size: 11 residues. The CDR3 region has the DNA TGCGCCAGCAGCCACTACAATGAGCAGTTCTTC. This encodes CASSHYNEQFF.

A note on this clonotype: This may stem from a read error, because a much larger clone lies one nucleotide away. This chain joins TRBV19 and TRBJ2-7; D unresolved. This CDR3 is 15 amino acids long. Germline CDR1 and CDR2: LNHDA and SQIVND (reference sequence). V lost 5 bases to trimming and J lost 2 bases, with 16 bases between them. In nucleotides, the CDR3 is TGTGCCAGTAGTGCACCATCGATGGGCACCTACGAGCAGTACTTC. The encoded protein is CASSAPSMGTYEQYF.

This clonotype was seen a few times. Being one base from a much bigger clone, this may be a read error. The chain employs TRBV20-1 and TRBJ2-5; D not certain. This CDR3 is 13 amino acids long. V was clipped by 3 bases and J by 11 bases, with 19 bases between them. Germline CDR1 and CDR2: DFQATT and SNEGSKA (reference sequence). In DNA, the CDR3 is TGCAGTGCTAGTGAGGTCCGCTCCAATGAGCAGTACTTC. It encodes CSASEVRSNEQYF.

The CDR3 loop is CASSAQRDSYGYTF. CDR3 nucleotides: TGTGCCAGCAGCGCGCAAAGGGACAGCTATGGCTACACCTTC. This chain uses TRBV2 with TRBJ1-2; 7 nucleotides agree with TRBD1. The junction had 8 bases not matched to a gene; V was cut back by 6 bases and J by 4 bases. This CDR3 contains 14 residues. Germline assignment: CDR1 SNHLY and CDR2 FYNNEI.

There are a few counts of this clonotype. Relative to the germline gene, one junction end is altered; a read error may explain this. The chain recombines TRBV20-1 with TRBJ2-6, with D possibly TRBD1 on 5 matching bases. The CDR3 runs 13 residues. The germline V gene encodes CDR1 DFQATT and CDR2 SNEGSKA (reference sequence). DNA for the CDR3: TGCAGTGCTCCGACCTCTGGGGCCAACGTCCGGACTTTC. Translated, it gives CSAPTSGANVRTF.